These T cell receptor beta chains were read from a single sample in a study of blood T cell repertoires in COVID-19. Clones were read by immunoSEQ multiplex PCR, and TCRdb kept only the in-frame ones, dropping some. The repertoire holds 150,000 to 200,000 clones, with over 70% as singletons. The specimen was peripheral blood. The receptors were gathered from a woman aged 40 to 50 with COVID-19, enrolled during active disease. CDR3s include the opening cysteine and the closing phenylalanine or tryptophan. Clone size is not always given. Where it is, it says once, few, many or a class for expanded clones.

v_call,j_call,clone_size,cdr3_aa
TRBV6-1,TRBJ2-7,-,CASSEARLEQYF
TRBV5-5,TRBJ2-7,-,CASSFQTPKFYEQYF
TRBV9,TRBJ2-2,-,CASSVLGNTGELFF
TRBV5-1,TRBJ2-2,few,CASSLDRMNTGELFF
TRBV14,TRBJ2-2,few,CASSPKGRVTGELFF
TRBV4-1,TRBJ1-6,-,CASSQAYRGQSSYNSPLHF
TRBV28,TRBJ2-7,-,CASSFHLGQAYEQYF
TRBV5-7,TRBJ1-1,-,CASSSPPKCEELNTEAFF
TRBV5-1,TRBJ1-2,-,CASSLGQGPLFGYTF
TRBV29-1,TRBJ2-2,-,CSVRRADRADTGELFF
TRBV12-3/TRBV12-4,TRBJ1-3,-,CASAGAGNTIYF
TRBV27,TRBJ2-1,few,CASSLYRDRGDEQFF
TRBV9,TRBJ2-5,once,CASSVGAGGWETQYF
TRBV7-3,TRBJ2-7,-,CASSPVGTGVYEQYF
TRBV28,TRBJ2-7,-,CASREPGQAGGEQYF
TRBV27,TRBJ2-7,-,CASSSSGLAGRSYEQYF
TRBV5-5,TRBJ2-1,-,CASSPGLAGGNEQFF
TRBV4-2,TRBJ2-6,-,CASSQARQGASGANVLTF
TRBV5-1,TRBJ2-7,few,CASSLGDSSYEQYF
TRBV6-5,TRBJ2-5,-,CASSHGGYQYF
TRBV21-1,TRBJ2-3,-,CASSKGRPQGDTQYF
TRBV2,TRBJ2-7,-,CALPGIRYEQYF
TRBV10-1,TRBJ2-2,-,CASRTVYNAGELFF
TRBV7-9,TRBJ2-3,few,CASSVLASDTQYF
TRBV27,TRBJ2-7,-,CASSFRTSGRGSYEQYF
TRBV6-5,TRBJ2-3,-,CASSSGTGATDTQYF
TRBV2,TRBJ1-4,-,CASQAGTGQGKLFF
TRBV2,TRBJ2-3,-,CASSERSVRLAGGRAQYF
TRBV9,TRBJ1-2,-,CASSGRGFGYGYTF
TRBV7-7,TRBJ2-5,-,CASSPQDTQETQYF
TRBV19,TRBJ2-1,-,CASSIVPSGDNEQFF
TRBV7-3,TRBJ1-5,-,CASSSGMGQPQHF
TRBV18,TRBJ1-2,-,CASSAGQGLNGYTF
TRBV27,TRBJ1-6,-,CASSRSSNSPLHF
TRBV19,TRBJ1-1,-,CASSRYRGQEAFF
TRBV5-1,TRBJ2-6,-,CASSLATGISGANVLTF
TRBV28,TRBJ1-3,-,CASVNPSTIYF
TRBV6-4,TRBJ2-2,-,CASSPGTSVTGELFF
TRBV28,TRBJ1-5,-,CASSFQGANQPQHF
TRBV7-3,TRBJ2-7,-,CASSPSGRSSYEQYF
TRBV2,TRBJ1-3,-,CASSPGPPGEFGNTIYF
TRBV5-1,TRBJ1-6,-,CASSLRSAGMNSPLHF
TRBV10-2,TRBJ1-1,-,CASSESMNTEAFF
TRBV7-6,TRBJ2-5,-,CASSPSGSGSPRTQYF
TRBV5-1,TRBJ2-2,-,CATDPGLGNTGELFF
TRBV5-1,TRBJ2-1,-,CASDRQVGSGEQFF
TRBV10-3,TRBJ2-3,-,CAISETETDTQYF
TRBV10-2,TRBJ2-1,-,CASRDPGLASDEQFF
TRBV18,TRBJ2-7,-,CASSQGVAYEQYF
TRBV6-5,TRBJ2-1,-,CASSYLQVYNEQFF
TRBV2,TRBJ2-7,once,CASSLIGGTYEQYF
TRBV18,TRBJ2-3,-,CASSRTSTDTQYF
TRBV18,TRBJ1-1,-,CASSPDSLKTEAFF
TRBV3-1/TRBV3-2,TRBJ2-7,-,CASSPGQGLTPYEQYF
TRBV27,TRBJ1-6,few,CASTFAPGSPLHF
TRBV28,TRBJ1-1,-,CASSLLGRNTEAFF